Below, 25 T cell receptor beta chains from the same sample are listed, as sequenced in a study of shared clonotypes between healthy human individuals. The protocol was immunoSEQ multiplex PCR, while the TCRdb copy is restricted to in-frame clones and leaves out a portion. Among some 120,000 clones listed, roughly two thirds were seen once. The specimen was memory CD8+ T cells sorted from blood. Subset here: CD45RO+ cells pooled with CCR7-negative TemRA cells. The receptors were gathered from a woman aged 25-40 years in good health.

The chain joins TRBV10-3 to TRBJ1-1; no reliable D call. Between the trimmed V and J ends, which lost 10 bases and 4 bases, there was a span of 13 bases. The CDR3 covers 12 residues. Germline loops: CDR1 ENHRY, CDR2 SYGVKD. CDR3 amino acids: CATLNAGTEAFF. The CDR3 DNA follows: TGTGCCACCTTAAATGCTGGCACTGAAGCTTTCTTT.

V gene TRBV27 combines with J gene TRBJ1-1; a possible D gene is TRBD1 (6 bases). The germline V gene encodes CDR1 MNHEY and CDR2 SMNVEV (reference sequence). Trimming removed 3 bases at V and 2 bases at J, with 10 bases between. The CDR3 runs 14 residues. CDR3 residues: CASSLGGANTEAFF. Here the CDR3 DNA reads TGTGCCAGCAGTTTGGGGGGCGCAAACACTGAAGCTTTCTTT.

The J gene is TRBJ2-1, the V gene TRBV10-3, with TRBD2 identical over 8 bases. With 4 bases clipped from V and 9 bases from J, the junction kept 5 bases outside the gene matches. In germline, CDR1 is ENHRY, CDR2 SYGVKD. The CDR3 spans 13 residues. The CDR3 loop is CAISAGGPGEQFF. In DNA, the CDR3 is TGTGCCATCAGTGCGGGAGGGCCGGGTGAGCAGTTCTTC.

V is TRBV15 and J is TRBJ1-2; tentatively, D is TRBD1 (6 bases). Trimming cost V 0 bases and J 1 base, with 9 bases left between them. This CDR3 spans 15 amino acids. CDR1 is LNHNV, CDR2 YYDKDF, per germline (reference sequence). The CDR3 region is CATSRDYRVNYGYTF. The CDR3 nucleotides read TGTGCCACCAGCAGAGATTACAGGGTTAACTATGGCTACACCTTC. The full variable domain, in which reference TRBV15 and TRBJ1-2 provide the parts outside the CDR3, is DAMVIQNPRYQVTQFGKPVTLSCSQTLNHNVMYWYQQKSSQAPKLLFHYYDKDFNNEADTPDNFQSRRPNTSFCFLDIRSPGLGDTAMYLCATSRDYRVNYGYTFGSGTRLTVV.

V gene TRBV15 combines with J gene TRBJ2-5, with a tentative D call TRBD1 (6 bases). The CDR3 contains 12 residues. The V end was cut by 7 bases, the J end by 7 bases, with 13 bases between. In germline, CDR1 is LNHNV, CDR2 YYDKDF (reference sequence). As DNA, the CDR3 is TGTGCCACCAACCAGGGGTACGGGACCCAGTACTTC. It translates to CATNQGYGTQYF.

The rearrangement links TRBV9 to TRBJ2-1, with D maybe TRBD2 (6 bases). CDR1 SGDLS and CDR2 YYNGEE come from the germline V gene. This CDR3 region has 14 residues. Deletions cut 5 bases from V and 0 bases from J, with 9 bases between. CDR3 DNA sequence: TGTGCCAGCAGTAGCGGAAACTCCTACAATGAGCAGTTCTTC. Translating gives CASSSGNSYNEQFF.

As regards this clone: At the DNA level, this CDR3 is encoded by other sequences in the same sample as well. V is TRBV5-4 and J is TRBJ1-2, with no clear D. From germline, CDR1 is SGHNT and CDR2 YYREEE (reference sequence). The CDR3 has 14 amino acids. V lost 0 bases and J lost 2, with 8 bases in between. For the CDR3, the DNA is TGTGCCAGCAGCTTGGGGACGGCCAACTATGGCTACACCTTC. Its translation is CASSLGTANYGYTF.

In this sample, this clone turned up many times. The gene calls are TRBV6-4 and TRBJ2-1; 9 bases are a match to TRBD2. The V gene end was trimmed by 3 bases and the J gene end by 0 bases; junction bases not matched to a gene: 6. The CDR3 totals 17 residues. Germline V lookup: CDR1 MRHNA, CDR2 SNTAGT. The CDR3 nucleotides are TGTGCCAGCAGTGAAGCTAGCGGGACTGGCTCCTACAATGAGCAGTTCTTC. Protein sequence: CASSEASGTGSYNEQFF.

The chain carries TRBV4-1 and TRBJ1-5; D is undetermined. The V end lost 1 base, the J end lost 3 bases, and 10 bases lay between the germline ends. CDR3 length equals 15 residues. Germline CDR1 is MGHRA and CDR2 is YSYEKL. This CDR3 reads CASSQGLSSNQPQHF. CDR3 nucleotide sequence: TGCGCCAGCAGCCAAGGCCTTAGCTCCAATCAGCCCCAGCATTTT.

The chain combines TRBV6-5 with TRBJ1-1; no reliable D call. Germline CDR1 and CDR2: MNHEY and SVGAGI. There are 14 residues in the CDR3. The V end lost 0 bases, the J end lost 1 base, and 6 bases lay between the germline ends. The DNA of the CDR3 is TGTGCCAGCAGTTACTCGAAGGGGAACACTGAAGCTTTCTTT. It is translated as CASSYSKGNTEAFF.

The CDR3 sequence: CASSQGDYGYTF. DNA for the CDR3: TGTGCCAGCAGCCAAGGGGACTATGGCTACACCTTC. This sequence joins TRBV7-8 and TRBJ1-2; TRBD1 might be the D (5 bases). The length of the CDR3 is 12 residues. Trimming took off 5 bases at V and 3 bases at J, with 7 bases between the two ends. Germline V gene sequence: CDR1 SGHVS, CDR2 FQNEAQ. The variable domain in full, completed from reference TRBV7-8 and TRBJ1-2, reads GAGVSQSPRYKVAKRGQDVALRCDPISGHVSLFWYQQALGQGPEFLTYFQNEAQLDKSGLPSDRFFAERPEGSVSTLKIQRTQQEDSAVYLCASSQGDYGYTFGSGTRLTVV.

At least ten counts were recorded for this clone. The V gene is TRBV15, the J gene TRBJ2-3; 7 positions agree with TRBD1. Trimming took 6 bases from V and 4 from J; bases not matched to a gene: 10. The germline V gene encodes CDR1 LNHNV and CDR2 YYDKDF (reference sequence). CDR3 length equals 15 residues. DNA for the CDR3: TGTGCCACCAGGGAAAGGACAGGAGGCGCAGATACGCAGTATTTT. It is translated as CATRERTGGADTQYF.

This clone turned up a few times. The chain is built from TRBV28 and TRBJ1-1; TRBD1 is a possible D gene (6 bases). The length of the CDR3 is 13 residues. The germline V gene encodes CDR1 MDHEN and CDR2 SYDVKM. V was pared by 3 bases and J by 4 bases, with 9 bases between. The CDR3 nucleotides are TGTGCCAGCAGTTTGGGGGCAGTCACTGAAGCTTTCTTT. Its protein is CASSLGAVTEAFF. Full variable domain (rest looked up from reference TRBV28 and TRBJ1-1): DVKVTQSSRYLVKRTGEKVFLECVQDMDHENMFWYRQDPGLGLRLIYFSYDVKMKEKGDIPEGYSVSREKKERFSLILESASTNQTSMYLCASSLGAVTEAFFGQGTRLTVV.

The CDR3 protein is CASSQVSDRGRETQYF. The CDR3 DNA is TGTGCCAGCAGCCAAGTCTCCGACAGGGGAAGAGAGACCCAGTACTTC. The genes are TRBV14 and TRBJ2-5; 8 bases align to TRBD1. The CDR3 totals 16 residues. Losses at the gene ends were 1 base for V and 4 bases for J; bases not matched to a gene: 8. Germline V gene data show CDR1 as SGHDN and CDR2 as FVKESK.

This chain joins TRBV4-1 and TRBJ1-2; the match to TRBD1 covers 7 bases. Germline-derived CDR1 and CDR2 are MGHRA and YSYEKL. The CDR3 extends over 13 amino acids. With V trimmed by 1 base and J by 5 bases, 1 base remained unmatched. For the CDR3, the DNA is TGCGCCAGCAGCCAAGGACAGGGATATGGCTACACCTTC. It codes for CASSQGQGYGYTF.

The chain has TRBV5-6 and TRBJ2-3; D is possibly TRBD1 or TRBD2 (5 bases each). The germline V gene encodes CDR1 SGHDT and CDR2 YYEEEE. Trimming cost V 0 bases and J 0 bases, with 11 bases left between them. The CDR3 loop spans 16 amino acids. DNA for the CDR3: TGTGCCAGCAGCTTGGTCAGGGAGTGGAGCACAGATACGCAGTATTTT. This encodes CASSLVREWSTDTQYF.

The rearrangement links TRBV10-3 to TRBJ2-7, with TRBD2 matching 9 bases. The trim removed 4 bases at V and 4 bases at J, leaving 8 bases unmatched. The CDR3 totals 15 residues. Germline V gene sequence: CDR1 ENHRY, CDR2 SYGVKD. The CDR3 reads CAISGKKREEYEQYF. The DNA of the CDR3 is TGTGCCATCAGTGGGAAAAAGCGGGAGGAATACGAGCAGTACTTC.

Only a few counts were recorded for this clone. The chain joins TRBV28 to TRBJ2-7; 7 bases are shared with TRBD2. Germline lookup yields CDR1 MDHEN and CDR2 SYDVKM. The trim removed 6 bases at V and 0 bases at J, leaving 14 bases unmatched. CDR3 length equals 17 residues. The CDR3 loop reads CASSTRTSLTASYEQYF. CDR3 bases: TGTGCCAGCAGCACCCGGACTAGTCTAACAGCCTCCTACGAGCAGTACTTC.

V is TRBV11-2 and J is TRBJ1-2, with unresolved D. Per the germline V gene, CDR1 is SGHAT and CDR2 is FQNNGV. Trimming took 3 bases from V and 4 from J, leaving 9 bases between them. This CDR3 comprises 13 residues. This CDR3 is CASSLREGYGYTF. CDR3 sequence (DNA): TGTGCCAGCAGCTTGAGGGAAGGCTATGGCTACACCTTC.

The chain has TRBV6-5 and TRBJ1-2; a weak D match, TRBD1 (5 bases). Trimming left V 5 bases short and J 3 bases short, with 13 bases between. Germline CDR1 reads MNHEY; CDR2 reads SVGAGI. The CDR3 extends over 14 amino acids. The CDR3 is CASSQRREHYGYTF. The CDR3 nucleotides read TGTGCCAGCAGTCAGCGCAGGGAGCACTATGGCTACACCTTC.

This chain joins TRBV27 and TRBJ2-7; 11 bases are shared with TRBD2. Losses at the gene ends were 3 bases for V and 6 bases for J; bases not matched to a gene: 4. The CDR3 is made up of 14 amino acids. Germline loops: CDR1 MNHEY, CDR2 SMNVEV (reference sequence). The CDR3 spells CASSFTSGSGEQYF. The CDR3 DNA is TGTGCCAGCAGTTTCACTAGCGGGAGTGGCGAGCAGTACTTC.

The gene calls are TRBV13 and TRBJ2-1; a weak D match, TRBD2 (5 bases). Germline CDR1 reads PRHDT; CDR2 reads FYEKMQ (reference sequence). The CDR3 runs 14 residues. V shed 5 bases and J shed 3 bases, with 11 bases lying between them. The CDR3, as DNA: TGTGCCAGCAGCCCCCGGGGAGACTACAATGAGCAGTTCTTC. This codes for CASSPRGDYNEQFF. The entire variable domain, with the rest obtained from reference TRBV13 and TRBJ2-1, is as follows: AAGVIQSPRHLIKEKRETATLKCYPIPRHDTVYWYQQGPGQDPQFLISFYEKMQSDKGSIPDRFSAQQFSDYHSELNMSSLELGDSALYFCASSPRGDYNEQFFGPGTRLTVL.

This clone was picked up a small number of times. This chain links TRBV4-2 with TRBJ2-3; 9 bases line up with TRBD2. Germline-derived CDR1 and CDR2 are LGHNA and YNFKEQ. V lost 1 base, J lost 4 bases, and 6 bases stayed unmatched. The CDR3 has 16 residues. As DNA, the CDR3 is TGTGCCAGCAGCCAAGGAGCTAGCGGGATCTCAGATACGCAGTATTTT. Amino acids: CASSQGASGISDTQYF.

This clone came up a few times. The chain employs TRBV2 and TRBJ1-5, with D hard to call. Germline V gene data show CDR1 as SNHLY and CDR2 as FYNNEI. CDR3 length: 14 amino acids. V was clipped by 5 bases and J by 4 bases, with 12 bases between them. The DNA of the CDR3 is TGTGCCAGCAGTCCTGGGGTAGGGAATCAGCCCCAGCATTTT. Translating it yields CASSPGVGNQPQHF.

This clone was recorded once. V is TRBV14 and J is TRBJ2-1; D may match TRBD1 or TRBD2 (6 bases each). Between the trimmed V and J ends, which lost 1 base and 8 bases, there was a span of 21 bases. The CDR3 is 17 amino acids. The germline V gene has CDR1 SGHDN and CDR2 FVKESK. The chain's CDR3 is CASSQAAGQQRIDEQFF. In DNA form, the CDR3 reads TGTGCCAGCAGCCAAGCGGCGGGACAACAAAGAATAGATGAGCAGTTCTTC. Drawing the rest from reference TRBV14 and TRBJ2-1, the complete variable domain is EAGVTQFPSHSVIEKGQTVTLRCDPISGHDNLYWYRRVMGKEIKFLLHFVKESKQDESGMPNNRFLAERTGGTYSTLKVQPAELEDSGVYFCASSQAAGQQRIDEQFFGPGTRLTVL.